The next 17 T cell receptor beta chains were all read from a single sample in a study of cytomegalovirus exposure and HLA in healthy donors. PCR used 60 Vbeta primers and 13 Jbeta primers. Profiling relied on immunoSEQ multiplex PCR, and the TCRdb table lists in-frame clones only, not all of them. In the table there are more than 200,000 clones, about 80% of which are singletons. What was sequenced was PBMCs. All receptors derive from a male donor in good health and CMV-seronegative.

The chain is built from TRBV28 and TRBJ2-7; D is unresolved. This CDR3 comprises 14 residues. Germline V gene lookup returns CDR1 MDHEN and CDR2 SYDVKM. The V end lost 5 bases, the J end lost 0 bases, and 11 bases lay between the germline ends. The chain's CDR3 is CASSEVLSSYEQYF. CDR3 in DNA: TGTGCCAGCAGTGAGGTCTTAAGCTCCTACGAGCAGTACTTC.

V and J are TRBV2 and TRBJ1-1; possibly TRBD1 for D (5 bases). V was trimmed by 4 bases and J by 4 bases, leaving 13 bases between them. CDR1 is SNHLY, CDR2 FYNNEI, per germline. CDR3 length equals 14 residues. CDR3: CASSAYSGGTEAFF. The CDR3 bases are TGTGCCAGCAGTGCCTATTCCGGGGGCACTGAAGCTTTCTTT.

The chain employs TRBV28 and TRBJ2-3; a possible D gene is TRBD2 (6 bases). Trimming removed 3 bases at V and 6 bases at J, with 10 bases between. The germline V gene encodes CDR1 MDHEN and CDR2 SYDVKM. This CDR3 is 13 amino acids long. This chain's CDR3 is CASSFERVDTQYF. The CDR3 coding sequence is TGTGCCAGCAGTTTTGAGCGGGTGGATACGCAGTATTTT.

The V gene is TRBV5-1, the J gene TRBJ1-6; D may be TRBD1 (5 bases). The CDR3 loop spans 15 amino acids. Germline assignment: CDR1 SGHRS and CDR2 YFSETQ. Trimming removed 6 bases at V and 6 bases at J, with 16 bases between. In DNA form, the CDR3 reads TGCGCCAGCACCTCGGGCAACAGGTCTAATTCACCCCTCCACTTT. Translating it yields CASTSGNRSNSPLHF.

Details on this clone: Mismatch with germline at one junction end may stem from a read error. The chain employs TRBV19 and TRBJ2-7; unclear D gene. The CDR3 is 16 residues long. Germline loops: CDR1 LNHDA, CDR2 SQIVND (reference sequence). The CDR3 spells CASSLRLRALSCEQYF. CDR3 in DNA: TGTGCCAGTAGCCTCAGATTGAGAGCGTTGTCCTGCGAGCAGTACTTC.

This chain links TRBV7-3 with TRBJ1-1, with TRBD1 matching 7 bases. The V gene end was trimmed by 0 bases and the J gene end by 11 bases; junction bases not matched to a gene: 6. Germline assignment: CDR1 SGHTA and CDR2 FQGTGA. CDR3 length equals 13 residues. CDR3 coding DNA: TGTGCCAGCAGCTTAACGCTAACAGGGGAGGCTTTCTTT. Protein: CASSLTLTGEAFF.

The V and J genes are TRBV4-3 and TRBJ2-5; 10 nucleotides align to TRBD2. Trimming cost V 5 bases and J 4 bases; bases outside gene matches: 4. The CDR3 has 14 amino acids. The germline V gene encodes CDR1 LGHNA and CDR2 YSLEER. In DNA, the CDR3 is TGCGCCAGCAGCGCTAGCGGGAGTCCAGAGACCCAGTACTTC. Translated: CASSASGSPETQYF.

J is TRBJ2-5 and V is TRBV10-3, with D uncertain. V was clipped by 0 bases and J by 5 bases, with 7 bases between them. CDR1 ENHRY and CDR2 SYGVKD come from the germline V gene. CDR3 length: 13 amino acids. Written as DNA, the CDR3 is TGTGCCATCAGTGAGTCCTTTGAGGAGACCCAGTACTTC. Translation: CAISESFEETQYF.

This clone has more than one count but fewer than ten. At one boundary the junction diverges from the germline segment, which might be a read error. This rearrangement joins TRBV7-9 to TRBJ1-6; 7 positions match TRBD1. The CDR3 is 15 residues long. From germline, CDR1 is SEHNR and CDR2 FQNEAQ (reference sequence). This CDR3 reads CSSSLLTGKESPLHF. CDR3 bases: TGTTCCAGCAGCTTGTTGACAGGGAAGGAATCACCCCTCCACTTT.

The chain is built from TRBV7-3 and TRBJ2-1; D call uncertain. Germline V lookup: CDR1 SGHTA, CDR2 FQGTGA. This CDR3 contains 13 residues. V lost 4 bases and J lost 0, with 4 bases in between. DNA of the CDR3: TGTGCCAGCAGCTCCGGCTCCTACAATGAGCAGTTCTTC. Encoded protein: CASSSGSYNEQFF.

The J gene is TRBJ2-5, the V gene TRBV5-1; 8 positions match TRBD1. Trimming at V came to 4 bases and at J to 3 bases, leaving 8 bases not matched to a gene. Germline-derived CDR1 and CDR2 are SGHRS and YFSETQ. This CDR3 contains 15 residues. The CDR3: CASSKDRASEETQYF. CDR3 DNA sequence: TGCGCCAGCAGCAAGGACAGGGCATCAGAAGAGACCCAGTACTTC.

The V gene is TRBV11-3, the J gene TRBJ1-1; possible D gene TRBD1, 6 bases. Per germline, CDR1 SGHNT and CDR2 YENEEA. The germline V and J ends were trimmed by 4 bases and 1 base, with 13 bases remaining between them. This CDR3 spans 15 amino acids. The CDR3 DNA reads TGTGCCAGCAGCTCGCTTGGACAGCCGAACACTGAAGCTTTCTTT. This codes for CASSSLGQPNTEAFF.

In this sample, this clone turned up once. The rearrangement links TRBV6-5 to TRBJ2-3; 7 bases are a match to TRBD1. Germline CDR1 reads MNHEY; CDR2 reads SVGAGI. After removal of 6 bases from V and 3 bases from J, the junction contained 6 bases not matched to a gene. This CDR3 is built from 14 residues. Here the CDR3 reads CASRMTGSTDTQYF. CDR3 coding DNA: TGTGCCAGCAGAATGACAGGGTCTACAGATACGCAGTATTTT.

This clone turned up a few times. The V gene is TRBV19, the J gene TRBJ1-1; possible D gene TRBD1, 5 bases. V gave up 8 bases and J gave up 0 bases, with 10 bases separating them. Germline-derived CDR1 and CDR2 are LNHDA and SQIVND (reference sequence). This CDR3 is 13 amino acids long. CDR3 region: CASLTVMNTEAFF. The CDR3 DNA reads as TGTGCCAGTCTGACAGTGATGAACACTGAAGCTTTCTTT.

This chain uses TRBV28 with TRBJ2-1, with unresolved D. Trimming cost V 7 bases and J 2 bases, with 15 bases left between them. This CDR3 is built from 15 residues. Germline CDR1 reads MDHEN; CDR2 reads SYDVKM. The CDR3 DNA reads as TGTGCCAGCATGGGCCCCGAGCAGGCCTACAATGAGCAGTTCTTC. Encoded protein: CASMGPEQAYNEQFF.

Points on this clone: The junction does not match germline at one end; this may be a read error. The rearrangement joins TRBV2 to TRBJ1-5, with 8 bases fitting TRBD1. In germline, CDR1 is SNHLY, CDR2 FYNNEI. The CDR3 covers 14 residues. CDR3 region: CASSKTGQGLNPTF. As DNA, the CDR3 is TGTGCCAGCAGTAAAACAGGACAGGGCTTAAACCCCACTTTT.

This clone has just one count. The chain is built from TRBV19 and TRBJ2-2, with D possibly TRBD1 on 5 matching bases. Trimming took off 7 bases at V and 0 bases at J, with 12 bases between the two ends. Germline CDR1 LNHDA, CDR2 SQIVND (reference sequence). The CDR3 loop spans 15 amino acids. This chain's CDR3 is CASIRDRANTGELFF. The CDR3 DNA follows: TGTGCCAGTATCAGAGACAGAGCGAACACCGGGGAGCTGTTTTTT.